The 17 T cell receptor beta chains reported below all come from one sample, sequenced in a study of blood T cell repertoires in COVID-19 (dated by TCRdb to about 2020). The library was generated by the immunoSEQ multiplex PCR assay. TCRdb took over this immuneACCESS table, retaining in-frame rearrangements with V and J assigned. Such tables are incomplete; in checked studies, under half of the missing clones stem from an unresolved V gene, and the remainder is unexplained. This sample holds about 80,000 clones; about nine tenths were observed only once. The ten largest clones add up to less than 9% of the sample. The sample comprised peripheral blood. Source of these receptors: a woman aged 80 or over with acute or convalescent COVID-19.

The chain carries TRBV18 and TRBJ1-2; D is unresolved. Germline values: CDR1 KGHSH, CDR2 LQKENI. The CDR3 totals 14 residues. The germline V and J ends were trimmed by 0 bases and 7 bases, with 12 bases remaining between them. CDR3 DNA: TGTGCCAGCTCACCACCCGAGGGCCTATTTGGCTACACCTTC. It is translated as CASSPPEGLFGYTF.

The DNA for the CDR3 is TGCGCCAGCAGCGGGACAGAGTACTATGGCTACACCTTC. Amino acids: CASSGTEYYGYTF. The chain joins TRBV5-1 to TRBJ1-2; 7 bases match TRBD1. The V gene end was trimmed by 4 bases and the J gene end by 3 bases; junction bases not matched to a gene: 3. From germline, CDR1 is SGHRS and CDR2 YFSETQ. The CDR3 runs 13 residues.

A single count supports this clone. The chain combines TRBV11-2 with TRBJ1-3; no reliable D call. Germline V gene data show CDR1 as SGHAT and CDR2 as FQNNGV. V was pared by 3 bases and J by 0 bases, with 12 bases between. CDR3 length: 16 residues. Written as DNA, the CDR3 is TGTGCCAGCAGCTTCGGGAGGGTGAGCTCTGGAAACACCATATATTTT. This codes for CASSFGRVSSGNTIYF.

J is TRBJ2-2 and V is TRBV19; maybe TRBD2 (6 bases). Trimming removed 3 bases from V and 5 bases from J, with 10 bases in between. Per the germline V gene, CDR1 is LNHDA and CDR2 is SQIVND (reference sequence). The CDR3 runs 14 residues. The DNA of the CDR3 is TGTGCCAGTAGTATTACTGGGGGGACCGGGGAGCTGTTTTTT. This encodes CASSITGGTGELFF.

This rearrangement joins TRBV6-1 to TRBJ2-1, with TRBD2 matching over 12 bases. The CDR3 extends over 15 amino acids. Germline lookup yields CDR1 MNHNS and CDR2 SASEGT. The junction had 3 bases not matched to a gene; V was cut back by 1 base and J by 8 bases. DNA for the CDR3: TGTGCCAGCAGTGAAGGCACTAGCGGGAGGTATGAGCAGTTCTTC. Amino acid sequence: CASSEGTSGRYEQFF.

V usage is TRBV2 and J usage is TRBJ2-7; 12 bases line up with TRBD1. Germline values: CDR1 SNHLY, CDR2 FYNNEI. The length of the CDR3 is 16 residues. Trimming took 0 bases from V and 6 from J; bases not matched to a gene: 6. CDR3 residues: CASSEATGTGGFEQYF. The CDR3 DNA reads TGTGCCAGCAGTGAAGCGACCGGGACAGGGGGCTTCGAGCAGTACTTC. The whole variable domain, filled in from reference TRBV2 and TRBJ2-7, reads EPEVTQTPSHQVTQMGQEVILRCVPISNHLYFYWYRQILGQKVEFLVSFYNNEISEKSEIFDDQFSVERPDGSNFTLKIRSTKLEDSAMYFCASSEATGTGGFEQYFGPGTRLTVT.

As to this clone: The junction does not match germline at one end; this may be a read error. The chain combines TRBV29-1 with TRBJ1-1, with D hard to call. Looked up from germline, CDR1 is SQVTM and CDR2 is ANQGSEA. This CDR3 spans 12 amino acids. The CDR3 DNA reads as TGCAGCGTTGAACAGGTGAAAACTGAAGCTTTCTTT. Its translation: CSVEQVKTEAFF.

J is TRBJ2-3 and V is TRBV9; D possibly corresponds to TRBD1 (6 bases). Trimming shortened V by 0 bases and J by 0 bases, and 11 bases separated the two germline ends. Germline V lookup: CDR1 SGDLS, CDR2 YYNGEE. This CDR3 has 16 amino acids. CDR3 residues: CASSVEMGASTDTQYF. CDR3 bases: TGTGCCAGCAGCGTAGAAATGGGGGCAAGCACAGATACGCAGTATTTT.

The chain recombines TRBV6-5 with TRBJ2-2; D gene ambiguous. The CDR3 loop spans 12 amino acids. The germline gives CDR1 MNHEY, CDR2 SVGAGI. V was clipped by 5 bases and J by 5 bases, with 6 bases between them. CDR3: CASSPLTGELFF. The CDR3 DNA is TGTGCCAGCAGTCCTCTGACCGGGGAGCTGTTTTTT.

This rearrangement joins TRBV7-9 to TRBJ1-4; tentative D call: TRBD1 (6 bases). Germline CDR1 and CDR2: SEHNR and FQNEAQ (reference sequence). V was trimmed by 5 bases and J by 8 bases, leaving 18 bases between them. This CDR3 has 15 amino acids. The CDR3 nucleotides are TGTGCCAGCAGCCCTACCCAGGGGATCGGGGAAAAACTGTTTTTT. Protein product: CASSPTQGIGEKLFF.

The genes are TRBV25-1 and TRBJ1-4; no definite D call. The germline V gene has CDR1 MGHDK and CDR2 SYGVNS. V shed 3 bases and J shed 8 bases, with 7 bases lying between them. This CDR3 spans 12 amino acids. In DNA, the CDR3 is TGTGCCAGCAGTGATACGAGAGAAAAACTGTTTTTT. Translated: CASSDTREKLFF.

The chain combines TRBV3-1 (or the pseudogene TRBV3-2) with TRBJ1-2; 7 bases agree with TRBD1. The CDR3 runs 13 residues. The junction had 7 bases not matched to a gene; V was cut back by 4 bases and J by 8 bases. Germline loops: CDR1 LGHDT, CDR2 YNNKEL (reference sequence). The CDR3 reads CASSLRQGMGYTF. The DNA of the CDR3 is TGTGCCAGCAGCCTGAGACAGGGTATGGGCTACACCTTC.

This rearrangement joins TRBV19 to TRBJ1-6; D gene uncertain. CDR1 LNHDA and CDR2 SQIVND come from the germline V gene (reference sequence). The germline V and J ends were trimmed by 4 bases and 10 bases, with 17 bases remaining between them. There are 15 residues in the CDR3. CDR3 coding DNA: TGTGCCAGTAGTAGCTCCGGGATCAGTGGATCACCCCTCCACTTT. Translated, it gives CASSSSGISGSPLHF.

This clone was seen a single time. The rearrangement uses TRBV15 and TRBJ1-5, with 9 nucleotides matching TRBD1. CDR3 length: 16 amino acids. Looked up from germline, CDR1 is LNHNV and CDR2 is YYDKDF (reference sequence). The trim removed 3 bases at V and 7 bases at J, leaving 10 bases unmatched. The CDR3 DNA reads TGTGCCACCAGCAGGCCAACAGGGGGCGCCGACCAGCCCCAGCATTTT. Its translation: CATSRPTGGADQPQHF.

The chain recombines TRBV6-5 with TRBJ1-1; D not resolved. Germline CDR1 MNHEY, CDR2 SVGAGI. The CDR3 has 13 residues. With 5 bases removed from V and 3 bases from J, the gap between germline ends came to 10 bases. The DNA for the CDR3 is TGTGCCAGCAGTACTACCTGGGACACTGAAGCTTTCTTT. Translating gives CASSTTWDTEAFF.

The chain uses TRBV2 and TRBJ1-2; maybe TRBD1 (6 bases). V was pared by 6 bases and J by 4 bases, with 12 bases between. CDR1 SNHLY and CDR2 FYNNEI come from the germline V gene. The CDR3 extends over 13 amino acids. CDR3 amino acids: CASRNRASYGYTF. CDR3 DNA sequence: TGTGCCAGCAGGAACAGGGCCTCCTATGGCTACACCTTC.

This chain uses TRBV6-5 with TRBJ2-5, with a possible D match to TRBD1 (5 bases). There are 15 residues in the CDR3. Germline V gives CDR1 MNHEY, CDR2 SVGAGI. The V end was cut by 0 bases, the J end by 1 base, with 9 bases between. This chain's CDR3 is CASSYSRTRQETQYF. CDR3 nucleotide sequence: TGTGCCAGCAGTTACTCGAGGACACGCCAAGAGACCCAGTACTTC.